Here is one T cell receptor beta chain with its context. What it binds is not known. Unique molecular identifiers tagged the TCRbeta library. TCRdb used MiXCR to reprocess the PCR reads, holding one entry per CDR3 protein. The data show about 980,000 distinct CDR3 sequences, with about 31% seen just once and about 28% held by the top ten. This sample was included in a study of T-cell reconstitution after alpha-beta-depleted transplantation in children. Regarding the study as a whole: A year had passed since transplant, and T-cell counts and diversity by then came mostly from newly produced T cells. Where alpha-beta T cells came from about two months after transplant was reportedly several hundred expanded graft clones. Surviving recipient cells, namely T cells and thymic progenitors, were the source of high day-60 TCRbeta diversity in some patients.

This receptor was taken from a boy under two years old who had a stem cell transplant for SCID, so the T cells may come from the graft donor. The specimen comprised PBMCs, mostly from graft donor cells, sampled 360 days after TCRalphabeta/CD19-depleted stem cell transplant.

The DNA of the CDR3 is TGTGCCAGCAGTTACTCGGCCGGTAGCACAGATACGCAGTATTTT. This translates into CASSYSAGSTDTQYF. This chain connects TRBV6-5 to TRBJ2-3; D is ambiguous. The germline V gene encodes CDR1 MNHEY and CDR2 SVGAGI. V dropped 0 bases and J dropped 0 bases, with 7 bases sitting between them. This CDR3 comprises 15 residues.